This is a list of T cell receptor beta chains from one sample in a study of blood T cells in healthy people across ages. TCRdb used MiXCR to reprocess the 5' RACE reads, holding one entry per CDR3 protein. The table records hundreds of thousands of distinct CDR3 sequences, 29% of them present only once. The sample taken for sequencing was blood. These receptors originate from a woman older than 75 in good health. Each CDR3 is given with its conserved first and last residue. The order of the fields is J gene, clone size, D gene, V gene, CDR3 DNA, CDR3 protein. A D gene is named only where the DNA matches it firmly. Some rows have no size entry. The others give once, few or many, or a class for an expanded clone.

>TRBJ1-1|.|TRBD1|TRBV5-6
TGTGCCAGCAGCTGGAACAGGGGAATGGTCACGGACACTGAAGCTTTCTTT
CASSWNRGMVTDTEAFF
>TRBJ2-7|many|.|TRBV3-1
TGTGCCAGCAGCCAAGGTAGTAAGCAGTACTTC
CASSQGSKQYF
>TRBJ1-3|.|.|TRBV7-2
TGTGCCAGCAGCCCAGGCCTAACCTCTGGAAACACCATATATTTT
CASSPGLTSGNTIYF
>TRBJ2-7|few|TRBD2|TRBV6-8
TGTGCCAGCAGTTACTATCGGACTAGCGGGCCCTACGAGCAGTACTTC
CASSYYRTSGPYEQYF
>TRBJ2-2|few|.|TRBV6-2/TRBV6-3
TGTGCCAGCACCTTACTCGCCCGACAGCAAAACACCGGGGAGCTGTTTTTT
CASTLLARQQNTGELFF
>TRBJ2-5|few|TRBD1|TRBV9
TGTGCCAGCAGCGTAGGAGGACAGGGACCCACTGAGGCCCAGTACTTC
CASSVGGQGPTEAQYF
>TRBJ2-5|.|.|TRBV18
TGTGCCAACTCACCAAACCAGGGGCAAGAGACCCAGTACTTC
CANSPNQGQETQYF
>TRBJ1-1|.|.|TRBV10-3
TGTGCCATCAGCGCGGGAGGACGCTACACTGAAGCTTTCTTT
CAISAGGRYTEAFF
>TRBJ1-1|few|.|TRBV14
TGTGCCAGCAGCCAAGAAATTGTACAGATCGACACTGAAGCTTTCTTT
CASSQEIVQIDTEAFF
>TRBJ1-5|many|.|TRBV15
TGTGCCACCAGCAGAAGAGGACAGAGCAATCAGCCCCAGCATTTT
CATSRRGQSNQPQHF
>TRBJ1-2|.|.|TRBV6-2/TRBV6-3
TGTGCCAGCAGTTACAAACCGGGTCCGGAAGGCTACACCTTC
CASSYKPGPEGYTF
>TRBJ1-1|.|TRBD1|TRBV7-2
TGTGCCAGCAGCCTGTGGGGGGGACAGGGGGGAACTGAAGCTTTCTTT
CASSLWGGQGGTEAFF